This T cell receptor (beta chain) was sequenced for a study of blood T cell repertoires in COVID-19. Germline V CDR1 and CDR2: LGHDT, YNNKEL (reference sequence). Trimming removed 4 bases from V and 4 bases from J; junction bases left unmatched: 8. CDR3 size: 15 residues. Using immunoSEQ multiplex PCR, the repertoire was profiled, and TCRdb retains in-frame clones only, with some absent. The data hold about 74,000 clones, with around 88% observed a single time. The chain is built from TRBV3-1 (or the pseudogene TRBV3-2) and TRBJ2-7; 9 bases match TRBD1. This receptor was identified in a woman aged 80 or older with active or convalescent COVID-19. Sequences were obtained from peripheral blood. In DNA form, the CDR3 reads TGTGCCAGCAGCCTCCGAGGACAGGGGAGGTACGAGCAGTACTTC. This sequence encodes CASSLRGQGRYEQYF.